The T cell receptor (beta chain) described here comes from a study of blood T cell repertoires in COVID-19. Data came from immunoSEQ multiplex PCR; TCRdb stores just in-frame clones and leaves some out. Of a few hundred thousand clones listed, 90% are singletons. With 3 bases clipped from V and 2 bases from J, the junction kept 9 bases outside the gene matches. The CDR3 covers 17 residues. The germline V gene encodes CDR1 LNHNV and CDR2 YYDKDF (reference sequence). The receptor comes from a woman between 40 and 50 years old with COVID-19, enrolled during active disease. The rearrangement joins TRBV15 to TRBJ2-1; 8 bases agree with TRBD2. Material for sequencing was peripheral blood. CDR3 sequence reads: CATSSWGAGVPYNEQFF. The CDR3 DNA sequence: TGTGCCACCAGCAGTTGGGGAGCGGGAGTCCCCTACAATGAGCAGTTCTTC.